This T cell receptor (beta chain) was identified in a study of shared clonotypes between healthy human individuals. Measured with immunoSEQ multiplex PCR; TCRdb has only the in-frame clones, and not every one. The sample has fewer than 2.5 million clones, 90% to 95% seen once. V was trimmed by 5 bases and J by 5 bases, leaving 15 bases between them. Germline V CDR1 and CDR2: MDHEN, SYDVKM. This CDR3 has 15 amino acids. This TCR derives from a man between 18 and 35 years old in good health. Some clones in this sample may be carry-over from other donors' samples. J is TRBJ1-4 and V is TRBV28; no clear D. Sequenced material: naive CD4+ T cells from PBMCs. Subset here: CD45RA+ positively selected. Written as DNA, the CDR3 is TGTGCCAGCAGTACTCGGGGTGCATACAATGAAAAACTGTTTTTT. Translation: CASSTRGAYNEKLFF.